Listed below are T cell receptor beta chains from one sample, sequenced in a study of cytomegalovirus exposure and HLA in healthy donors. Only in-frame clones appear in the TCRdb table, and some are missing; sequencing was by immunoSEQ multiplex PCR. The sample records about 160,000 clones, approximately 90% being singletons. The source material was PBMCs. Receptors originate from a young woman in good health and CMV-seronegative. Both conserved end residues are part of each CDR3. D genes are given only for firm matches. Rows may omit the clone size; those that give it use once, few, many or a size class.

d_gene | j_gene | v_gene | abundance | CDR3aa | CDR3nt
NA | TRBJ2-5 | TRBV2 | once | CASSGGAEETQYF | TGTGCCAGCAGTGGCGGAGCGGAAGAGACCCAGTACTTC
TRBD2 | TRBJ2-7 | TRBV2 | NA | CASSETSGSSYEQYF | TGTGCCAGCAGTGAAACTAGCGGGAGCTCCTACGAGCAGTACTTC
TRBD1 | TRBJ1-5 | TRBV28 | few | CASSPTGGVSGQPQHF | TGTGCCAGCAGTCCCACAGGGGGCGTAAGTGGTCAGCCCCAGCATTTT
TRBD1 | TRBJ2-7 | TRBV10-3 | NA | CAISVGQGGRYEQYF | TGTGCCATCAGTGTGGGACAGGGGGGCCGGTACGAGCAGTACTTC
NA | TRBJ1-6 | TRBV7-9 | NA | CASSSETVTSPLHF | TGTGCCAGCAGCTCGGAGACAGTCACTTCACCCCTCCACTTT
TRBD2 | TRBJ2-1 | TRBV18 | NA | CASSPGLAGGGEQFF | TGTGCCAGCTCACCGGGACTAGCGGGAGGCGGTGAGCAGTTCTTC
TRBD1 | TRBJ2-5 | TRBV18 | NA | CASSLGQGRETQYF | TGTGCCAGCTCACTGGGACAGGGTCGGGAGACCCAGTACTTC
NA | TRBJ2-2 | TRBV27 | NA | CASSRGHPGELFF | TGTGCCAGCAGTCGAGGACATCCCGGGGAGCTGTTTTTT
NA | TRBJ1-1 | TRBV7-9 | few | CASSLGQGRVTEAFF | TGTGCCAGCAGCTTAGGGCAGGGGAGGGTCACTGAAGCTTTCTTT
NA | TRBJ2-1 | TRBV10-2 | NA | CASSPKTYNEQFF | TGCGCCAGCAGTCCTAAGACCTACAATGAGCAGTTCTTC
TRBD2 | TRBJ2-3 | TRBV5-1 | NA | CASSTKGLAPDTQYF | TGCGCCAGCAGCACGAAAGGACTAGCCCCCGATACGCAGTATTTT
TRBD2 | TRBJ2-7 | TRBV7-9 | once | CASRLASGRAEGYEQYF | TGTGCCAGCAGGCTCGCTAGCGGGAGGGCCGAGGGCTACGAGCAGTACTTC
NA | TRBJ1-5 | TRBV5-4 | NA | CASSGPSPAGNQPQHF | TGTGCCAGCAGCGGACCGAGCCCGGCGGGAAATCAGCCCCAGCATTTT
NA | TRBJ1-5 | TRBV7-8 | once | CASSLAYGAAHRPQHF | TGTGCCAGCAGCTTAGCGTACGGTGCGGCCCATCGGCCCCAGCATTTT
TRBD2 | TRBJ2-5 | TRBV7-9 | NA | CASSQRTSGQETQYF | TGTGCCAGCAGCCAGAGGACTAGCGGACAAGAGACCCAGTACTTC
NA | TRBJ1-2 | TRBV7-8 | NA | CASSPAPGNYGYTF | TGTGCCAGCAGCCCAGCCCCAGGGAACTATGGCTACACCTTC
TRBD2 | TRBJ2-3 | TRBV10-3 | NA | CAISERLAGVVTQYF | TGTGCCATCAGTGAGAGGCTAGCGGGGGTTGTGACGCAGTATTTT
TRBD1 | TRBJ2-7 | TRBV6-5 | NA | CASSRQGSYEQYF | TGTGCCAGTTCCCGACAGGGTTCCTACGAGCAGTACTTC
TRBD2 | TRBJ2-2 | TRBV7-3 | once | CASGSGADTGELFF | TGTGCCAGTGGCAGCGGGGCAGACACCGGGGAGCTGTTTTTT
TRBD1 | TRBJ1-1 | TRBV5-1 | once | CASSRQGVNTEAFF | TGCGCCAGCAGCAGACAGGGGGTGAACACTGAAGCTTTCTTT
NA | TRBJ2-5 | TRBV6-5 | NA | CASSYSNQAQETQYF | TGTGCCAGCAGTTACTCGAACCAGGCGCAAGAGACCCAGTACTTC
TRBD1 | TRBJ1-1 | TRBV5-4 | few | CASSLDRGITEAFF | TGTGCCAGCAGCTTGGACAGGGGGATCACTGAAGCTTTCTTT
TRBD1 | TRBJ1-3 | TRBV7-6 | NA | CASSTEGASGNTIYF | TGTGCCAGCAGCACGGAGGGGGCAAGTGGAAACACCATATATTTT
TRBD2 | TRBJ2-1 | TRBV9 | NA | CASSVGASGRSHNEQFF | TGTGCCAGCAGCGTAGGGGCTAGCGGGAGGTCCCACAATGAGCAGTTCTTC
TRBD1 | TRBJ2-7 | TRBV19 | NA | CASLPGQATYEQYF | TGTGCCAGCCTTCCGGGACAGGCAACCTACGAGCAGTACTTC
NA | TRBJ1-6 | TRBV9 | NA | CASSPGWGESPLHF | TGTGCCAGCAGCCCAGGATGGGGAGAATCACCCCTCCACTTT
TRBD1 | TRBJ2-1 | TRBV30 | NA | CAWTEGATSYNEQFF | TGTGCCTGGACCGAGGGGGCGACGTCCTACAATGAGCAGTTCTTC
NA | TRBJ2-5 | TRBV18 | NA | CASSPLRETQYF | TGTGCCAGCTCCCCCCTGCGAGAGACCCAGTACTTC
NA | TRBJ2-6 | TRBV30 | NA | CAWIPAWASGANVLTF | TGTGCCTGGATACCCGCATGGGCCTCTGGGGCCAACGTCCTGACTTTC
NA | TRBJ2-7 | TRBV2 | few | CASEEGSSYEQYF | TGTGCCAGCGAGGAGGGCAGTTCCTACGAGCAGTACTTC
NA | TRBJ1-1 | TRBV28 | once | CASSPLGQKTNTEAFF | TGTGCCAGCAGTCCCCTCGGACAGAAAACGAACACTGAAGCTTTCTTT
NA | TRBJ2-7 | TRBV6-1 | NA | CASRRDSIGEQYF | TGTGCCAGCAGGCGGGACTCAATAGGAGAGCAGTACTTC
NA | TRBJ2-6 | TRBV7-9 | NA | CASSRTVTSGANVLTF | TGTGCCAGCTCCCGGACAGTAACCTCTGGGGCCAACGTCCTGACTTTC
NA | TRBJ2-1 | TRBV6-5 | NA | CASSYERTYNEQFF | TGTGCCAGCAGTTACGAGCGCACCTACAATGAGCAGTTCTTC
NA | TRBJ1-1 | TRBV19 | NA | CASSTPPTDTEAFF | TGTGCCAGTAGTACCCCTCCCACGGACACTGAAGCTTTCTTT
TRBD1 | TRBJ2-7 | TRBV19 | NA | CASGRDRNSGEQYF | TGTGCCAGTGGTCGGGACAGGAATTCAGGGGAGCAGTACTTC
NA | TRBJ2-7 | TRBV9 | NA | CASSVSYAGEQYF | TGTGCCAGCAGCGTAAGTTATGCGGGGGAGCAGTACTTC
NA | TRBJ1-2 | TRBV6-5 | NA | CASSYRVGYGYTF | TGTGCCAGCAGTTACCGGGTGGGCTATGGCTACACCTTC
NA | TRBJ2-7 | TRBV6-5 | NA | CASRYGPGSYEQYF | TGTGCCAGCAGATACGGGCCCGGTTCCTACGAGCAGTACTTC
NA | TRBJ1-2 | TRBV14 | NA | CASSQDVEGRIAYTF | TGTGCCAGCAGCCAAGATGTGGAGGGGAGGATAGCCTACACCTTC
NA | TRBJ2-7 | TRBV23-1 | NA | CASSQSKGEGSYEQYF | TGCGCCAGCAGTCAATCGAAGGGGGAGGGCTCCTACGAGCAGTACTTC
TRBD2 | TRBJ2-5 | TRBV5-1 | NA | CASSPGLAGQETQYF | TGCGCCAGCAGCCCGGGACTAGCGGGACAAGAGACCCAGTACTTC
NA | TRBJ2-7 | TRBV28 | NA | CASSLAGLKYEQYF | TGTGCCAGCAGTTTAGCGGGACTCAAGTACGAGCAGTACTTC
TRBD1 | TRBJ2-7 | TRBV2 | NA | CASSEQGQPTYEQYF | TGTGCCAGCAGTGAACAGGGACAGCCGACCTACGAGCAGTACTTC
TRBD2 | TRBJ2-5 | TRBV5-8 | NA | CASTGRVGGETQYF | TGTGCCAGCACCGGGAGGGTCGGGGGGGAGACCCAGTACTTC
TRBD1 | TRBJ2-7 | TRBV19 | NA | CASSEQGRDEQYF | TGTGCCAGTAGCGAACAGGGGCGGGACGAGCAGTACTTC
NA | TRBJ2-7 | TRBV29-1 | NA | CSVLLAYEQYF | TGCAGCGTTCTACTAGCCTACGAGCAGTACTTC
NA | TRBJ2-7 | TRBV5-4 | NA | CASSSPSYEQYF | TGTGCCAGCAGCTCTCCCTCCTACGAGCAGTACTTC
TRBD2 | TRBJ2-5 | TRBV9 | few | CASSVGPGTSSETQYF | TGTGCCAGCAGCGTAGGCCCTGGGACTAGCAGCGAGACCCAGTACTTC
TRBD1 | TRBJ2-5 | TRBV18 | NA | CASSPQGAETQYF | TGTGCCAGCTCACCCCAGGGGGCCGAGACCCAGTACTTC